The 12 T cell receptor beta chains presented below share a single source sample, sequenced in a study of cytomegalovirus exposure and HLA in healthy donors. PCR used 60 Vbeta primers and 13 Jbeta primers. Clones were read by immunoSEQ multiplex PCR, and TCRdb kept only the in-frame ones, dropping some. Of tens of thousands of clones detected, around 78% appear once; the ten largest clones hold 0.57%. Sequences were obtained from PBMCs. The receptors originated from a man aged 25 to 40 in good health and CMV-seronegative.

The CDR3: CASSEASGGVISYNEQFF. The CDR3 region has the DNA TGTGCCAGCAGTGAAGCGAGCGGGGGGGTGATCTCCTACAATGAGCAGTTCTTC. The V call is TRBV2, the J call TRBJ2-1; TRBD2 matches at 10 bases. The CDR3 has 18 residues. Germline V lookup: CDR1 SNHLY, CDR2 FYNNEI. The V gene end was trimmed by 0 bases and the J gene end by 0 bases; junction bases not matched to a gene: 5. The full variable domain, with the rest looked up from reference TRBV2 and TRBJ2-1, is EPEVTQTPSHQVTQMGQEVILRCVPISNHLYFYWYRQILGQKVEFLVSFYNNEISEKSEIFDDQFSVERPDGSNFTLKIRSTKLEDSAMYFCASSEASGGVISYNEQFFGPGTRLTVL.

The chain combines TRBV10-3 with TRBJ1-2; tentatively, D is TRBD1 (5 bases). CDR1 and CDR2 (germline): ENHRY, SYGVKD. Trimming removed 2 bases at V and 1 base at J, with 29 bases between. The CDR3 totals 21 residues. CDR3 protein: CAISEGKRTPGLIDVNYGYTF. The CDR3 DNA follows: TGTGCCATCAGTGAGGGGAAGCGGACTCCGGGACTTATCGATGTTAACTATGGCTACACCTTC.

Only one count was recorded for this clone. The V and J genes are TRBV7-3 and TRBJ1-6; D gene ambiguous. There are 13 residues in the CDR3. Between the trimmed V and J ends, which lost 2 bases and 8 bases, there was a span of 7 bases. The germline V gene encodes CDR1 SGHTA and CDR2 FQGTGA. CDR3 sequence reads: CASSLVTDSPLHF. As DNA, the CDR3 is TGTGCCAGCAGCTTAGTCACAGATTCACCCCTCCACTTT.

This clone was detected a few times. V and J are TRBV4-3 and TRBJ1-2; D is perhaps TRBD1 (6 bases). Germline V CDR1 and CDR2: LGHNA, YSLEER. Trimming took 4 bases from V and 2 from J, leaving 11 bases between them. The CDR3 totals 14 residues. CDR3 in amino acids: CASSLHTGNYGYTF. CDR3 nucleotides: TGCGCCAGCAGCCTCCATACAGGGAACTATGGCTACACCTTC.

The genes are TRBV5-1 and TRBJ1-6, with 10 bases matching TRBD1. The CDR3 runs 16 residues. In germline, CDR1 is SGHRS, CDR2 YFSETQ. The junction had 5 bases not matched to a gene; V was cut back by 1 base and J by 7 bases. CDR3 in amino acids: CASSLNVDRGNSPLHF. CDR3 DNA: TGCGCCAGCAGCTTGAACGTGGACAGGGGGAATTCACCCCTCCACTTT.

This rearrangement joins TRBV19 to TRBJ2-1, with 7 bases lining up with TRBD2. Germline CDR1 reads LNHDA; CDR2 reads SQIVND (reference sequence). Trimming took 3 bases from V and 4 from J; bases not matched to a gene: 6. This CDR3 region has 15 residues. In DNA form, the CDR3 reads TGTGCCAGTAGTATCCTTTGGGGGGGATACAATGAGCAGTTCTTC. Translating it yields CASSILWGGYNEQFF.

This sequence joins TRBV13 and TRBJ1-1; no clear D. Trimming stripped 5 bases from V and 3 bases from J, with 13 bases between. Germline assignment: CDR1 PRHDT and CDR2 FYEKMQ (reference sequence). The CDR3 has 14 amino acids. The CDR3 region is CASSGSVGYTEAFF. The DNA of the CDR3 is TGTGCCAGCAGCGGGAGTGTTGGGTACACTGAAGCTTTCTTT.

The chain uses TRBV6-5 and TRBJ1-5; no firm D call. Trimming shortened V by 8 bases and J by 4 bases, and 9 bases separated the two germline ends. CDR1 MNHEY and CDR2 SVGAGI come from the germline V gene. This CDR3 has 12 residues. This CDR3 is CASGPSNQPQHF. Written as DNA, the CDR3 is TGTGCCAGCGGGCCCTCTAATCAGCCCCAGCATTTT.

The chain uses TRBV5-1 and TRBJ2-3; D might be TRBD1 (5 bases). Germline CDR1 is SGHRS and CDR2 is YFSETQ. The CDR3 contains 15 residues. The V end was cut by 1 base, the J end by 0 bases, with 9 bases between. The CDR3 is CASSLRQISTDTQYF. Written as DNA, the CDR3 is TGCGCCAGCAGCTTGAGACAGATTAGCACAGATACGCAGTATTTT.

This clone was counted only a few times. The chain links TRBV18 to TRBJ2-7; 9 bases map to TRBD1. The CDR3 is 15 residues long. The V segment lost 3 bases and the J segment 4 bases; nucleotides outside the gene matches: 7. Germline-derived CDR1 and CDR2 are KGHSH and LQKENI. The CDR3 DNA follows: TGTGCCAGCTCACCTACAGGGGGCTCGGGGTACGAGCAGTACGTC. This gives the protein CASSPTGGSGYEQYV.

V is TRBV7-5 and J is TRBJ2-7; TRBD2 reflects the table's D call only, with no check against the DNA. TRBV7-5 is tagged as a pseudogene. This CDR3 region has 15 residues. CDR3 protein: CVRSLVSLGGYEQYV. In DNA form, the CDR3 reads TGTGTCAGAAGCTTAGTGTCTCTCGGGGGATACGAGCAGTACGTC.

The count of this clone is one. The chain's CDR3 is CASSLQGGDTEAFF. CDR3 DNA: TGTGCCAGCAGCCTACAGGGAGGGGACACTGAAGCTTTCTTT. This chain uses TRBV7-6 with TRBJ1-1; tentative D call: TRBD1 (6 bases). The CDR3 covers 14 residues. The V and J ends lost 5 bases and 3 bases respectively, with 13 bases between them. From germline, CDR1 is SGHVS and CDR2 FNYEAQ.